Following are 8 T cell receptor beta chains from one sample sequenced in a study of Ad26.COV2.S vaccination and SARS-CoV-2 variants. Treatment defined: 19 received Ad26.COV2.S at low or high dose, single or two shots; roughly five received placebo; per-sample allocation not given. Sampling occurred on day 63 after the first vaccine or placebo injection. Only in-frame clones appear in the TCRdb table, and some are missing; sequencing was by immunoSEQ multiplex PCR. The sample has about half a million clones; roughly nine tenths are singletons. Sequences were derived from peripheral blood, sampled in a trial of Ad26.COV2.S vaccine versus placebo. The receptors were gathered from a person between 18 and 65 years old who received the Ad26.COV2.S COVID-19 vaccine or a placebo.

The chain is built from TRBV21-1 and TRBJ1-6. TRBV21-1 is a documented pseudogene. CDR3 length equals 15 residues. CDR3 sequence (DNA): TGTGCCAGCAGCCTCATTGGGAGCCGTAATTCACCCCTCCACTTT. Residues: CASSLIGSRNSPLHF.

V is TRBV18 and J is TRBJ2-7; 13 bases fit TRBD2. Germline loops: CDR1 KGHSH, CDR2 LQKENI. The CDR3 runs 14 residues. J gave up 7 bases and V 0 bases, and 0 bases lay outside the gene matches. CDR3 sequence reads: CASSPPGLAGEQYF. DNA for the CDR3: TGTGCCAGCTCACCACCGGGACTAGCGGGGGAGCAGTACTTC.

This chain joins TRBV2 and TRBJ1-1, with a tentative D call TRBD1 (5 bases). The CDR3 loop spans 14 amino acids. V was shortened by 4 bases and J by 4 bases, with 13 bases between the two germline ends. Germline CDR1 reads SNHLY; CDR2 reads FYNNEI. The CDR3 region has the DNA TGTGCCAGCAGTGTTTACAGGTTAGGCACTGAAGCTTTCTTT. The encoded protein is CASSVYRLGTEAFF.

The chain combines TRBV30 with TRBJ1-6; perhaps TRBD1 as D (5 bases). This CDR3 has 12 amino acids. The V gene lost 3 bases and the J gene lost 13 bases, with 13 bases spanning the gap. Germline V gene sequence: CDR1 GTSNPN, CDR2 SVGIG (reference sequence). Here the CDR3 reads CAWSGGLVPLHF. The CDR3 DNA is TGTGCCTGGAGCGGGGGGTTGGTCCCCCTCCACTTT.

The chain couples TRBV4-3 to TRBJ1-1; TRBD1 is a possible D gene (5 bases). V dropped 0 bases and J dropped 3 bases, with 5 bases sitting between them. Germline loops: CDR1 LGHNA, CDR2 YSLEER. The CDR3 spans 13 residues. The CDR3 here is CASSQDRDTEAFF. DNA of the CDR3: TGCGCCAGCAGCCAAGACAGGGACACTGAAGCTTTCTTT.

The chain carries TRBV5-1 and TRBJ2-7, with 9 bases that match TRBD1. The CDR3 extends over 15 amino acids. Trimming at V came to 4 bases and at J to 4 bases, leaving 9 bases not matched to a gene. In germline, CDR1 is SGHRS, CDR2 YFSETQ. The DNA for the CDR3 is TGCGCCAGCAGCCTAGGGACAGGGAATTGGTACGAGCAGTACTTC. This encodes CASSLGTGNWYEQYF.

This rearrangement joins TRBV21-1 to TRBJ2-7; TRBD1 is the table's D call, not checked against the DNA. TRBV21-1 is classified as a pseudogene. The CDR3 sequence is 14 residues long. The CDR3, as DNA: TGTGCCAGCAACCGGACAGGGTTTGACGACGAGCAGTACTTC. This gives the protein CASNRTGFDDEQYF.

This clone was counted a few times. Within the sample, other DNA sequences also encode this same CDR3. The chain links TRBV28 to TRBJ1-5; D is undetermined. CDR1 and CDR2 from the germline V gene are MDHEN and SYDVKM. This CDR3 has 11 residues. The V gene lost 3 bases and the J gene lost 6 bases, with 3 bases spanning the gap. In DNA, the CDR3 is TGTGCCAGCAGTTTCAGTCAGCCCCAGCATTTT. Its translation: CASSFSQPQHF.